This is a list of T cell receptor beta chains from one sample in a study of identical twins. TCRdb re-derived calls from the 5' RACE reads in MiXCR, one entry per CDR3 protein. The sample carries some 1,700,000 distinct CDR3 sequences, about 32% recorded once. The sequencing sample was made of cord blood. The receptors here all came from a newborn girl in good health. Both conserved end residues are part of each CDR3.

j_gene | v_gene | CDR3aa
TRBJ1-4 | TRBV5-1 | CASSVWTATNEKLFF
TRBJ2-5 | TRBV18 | CASSPGLAGRRQETQYF
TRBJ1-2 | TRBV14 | CASSQDGGFGYGYTF
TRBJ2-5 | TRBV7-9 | CASSIGLAGKETQYF
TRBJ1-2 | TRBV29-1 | CSGRGINYGYTF
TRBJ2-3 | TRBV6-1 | CASIRRGAGGTDTQYF
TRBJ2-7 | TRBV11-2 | CASSLVGLANYEQYF
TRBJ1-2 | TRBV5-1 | CASSRLGNYGCTF
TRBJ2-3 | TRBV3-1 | CASNRLAGPTDTQYF
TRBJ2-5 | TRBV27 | CASSLRRAGETQYF
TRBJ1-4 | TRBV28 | CASSSGTGSDGEKLFF
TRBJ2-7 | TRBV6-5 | CASSYDFGAPYEQYF
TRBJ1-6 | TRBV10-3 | CAISEFGAKSPLHF
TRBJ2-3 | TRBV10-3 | CAISETGGGGDTQYF
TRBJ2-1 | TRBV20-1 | CSGFSGGTNEQFF
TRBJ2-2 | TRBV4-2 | CASSRLAGESGELFF
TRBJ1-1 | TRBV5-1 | CASSYGQLMNTEAFF
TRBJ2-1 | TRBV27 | CASSTSSAPGKGNEQFF
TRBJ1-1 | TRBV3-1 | CASSPGYRGFNQLDTEAFF
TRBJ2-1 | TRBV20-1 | CSARVGSGGQGEQFF